The 23 T cell receptor beta chains presented below share a single source sample, sequenced in a study of early T cells in non-severe SARS-CoV-2 infection. TCRdb passed the 5' RACE reads through MiXCR, listing each CDR3 protein once. Of roughly 51,000 distinct CDR3 sequences listed, around 6.5% are singletons. This sample comprised whole blood, obtained at baseline. These receptors originate from an adult who was a healthcare worker with PCR-confirmed SARS-CoV-2 infection or an uninfected control (not recorded which).

The table lists this clonotype with a few counts. The V and J genes are TRBV5-5 and TRBJ1-4; the match to TRBD1 covers 9 bases. The CDR3 is 14 residues long. Germline-derived CDR1 and CDR2 are SGHKS and YYEKEE (reference sequence). The trim removed 4 bases at V and 7 bases at J, leaving 5 bases unmatched. Here the CDR3 reads CASSEQGAREKLFF. The CDR3 DNA is TGTGCCAGCAGCGAACAGGGGGCGCGTGAAAAACTGTTTTTT.

This rearrangement joins TRBV19 to TRBJ1-4; no clear D gene. V dropped 10 bases and J dropped 3 bases, with 15 bases sitting between them. CDR3 length: 14 amino acids. Germline V gene sequence: CDR1 LNHDA, CDR2 SQIVND (reference sequence). In DNA, the CDR3 is TGTGCCACTGAGGACGGTGGGGCTAATGAAAAACTGTTTTTT. Translating it yields CATEDGGANEKLFF. Complete variable domain (other parts from reference TRBV19 and TRBJ1-4): DGGITQSPKYLFRKEGQNVTLSCEQNLNHDAMYWYRQDPGQGLRLIYYSQIVNDFQKGDIAEGYSVSREKKESFPLTVTSAQKNPTAFYLCATEDGGANEKLFFGSGTQLSVL.

This clonotype was seen many times. V usage is TRBV20-1 and J usage is TRBJ2-2; no clear D. V lost 3 bases to trimming and J lost 11 bases, with 10 bases between them. This CDR3 spans 11 amino acids. Germline V CDR1 and CDR2: DFQATT, SNEGSKA (reference sequence). The CDR3 region is CSASFLGELFF. The DNA for the CDR3 is TGCAGTGCTAGCTTTCTTGGAGAGCTGTTTTTT.

In its sample, this clonotype was seen many times. The V gene is TRBV6-5, the J gene TRBJ1-1; no clear D gene. CDR1 MNHEY and CDR2 SVGAGI come from the germline V gene. Deletions cut 7 bases from V and 1 base from J, with 10 bases between. The CDR3 spans 13 residues. CDR3 region: CASNRGENTEAFF. CDR3 sequence (DNA): TGTGCCAGCAACCGAGGAGAGAACACTGAAGCTTTCTTT.

The chain is built from TRBV6-2 or TRBV6-3 and TRBJ1-1; 10 nucleotides match TRBD1. CDR1 and CDR2 from the germline V gene are MNHEY and SVGEGT. The trim removed 6 bases at V and 3 bases at J, leaving 7 bases unmatched. CDR3 length: 15 amino acids. CDR3 protein: CASRARQGAYTEAFF. The CDR3 DNA reads TGTGCCAGCAGAGCAAGACAGGGGGCATACACTGAAGCTTTCTTT.

In its sample, this clonotype was seen many times. J is TRBJ2-2 and V is TRBV12-3 or TRBV12-4; no clear D. The CDR3 runs 14 residues. Trimming removed 1 base from V and 7 bases from J, with 10 bases in between. The chain's CDR3 is CASSLGVQYGELFF. The CDR3 bases are TGTGCCAGCAGTTTAGGGGTCCAGTACGGGGAGCTGTTTTTT.

This sequence joins TRBV15 and TRBJ2-3; TRBD2 matches at 9 bases. CDR3 length: 19 amino acids. Germline lookup yields CDR1 LNHNV and CDR2 YYDKDF (reference sequence). Trimming took 0 bases from V and 7 from J; bases not matched to a gene: 17. The CDR3 region is CATSRETPQHSGRLNTQYF. CDR3 DNA sequence: TGTGCCACCAGCAGAGAAACGCCGCAACACAGCGGGAGGTTGAATACGCAGTATTTT. The full variable domain, completed using reference TRBV15 and TRBJ2-3, is DAMVIQNPRYQVTQFGKPVTLSCSQTLNHNVMYWYQQKSSQAPKLLFHYYDKDFNNEADTPDNFQSRRPNTSFCFLDIRSPGLGDTAMYLCATSRETPQHSGRLNTQYFGPGTRLTVL.

This clonotype appeared a single time. V gene TRBV12-3 or TRBV12-4 combines with J gene TRBJ2-2; D not resolved. The CDR3 has 14 residues. Deletions cut 1 base from V and 5 bases from J, with 8 bases between. CDR3 sequence (DNA): TGTGCCAGCAGTTTAGGTTTTGGTACCGGGGAGCTGTTTTTT. It is translated as CASSLGFGTGELFF.

This clonotype was observed at least ten times. The genes are TRBV19 and TRBJ2-7; 8 bases are a match to TRBD1. This CDR3 comprises 12 residues. With 9 bases clipped from V and 5 bases from J, the junction kept 6 bases outside the gene matches. Germline V gene sequence: CDR1 LNHDA, CDR2 SQIVND (reference sequence). The CDR3 is CASRTGTHEQYF. CDR3 bases: TGTGCCAGCAGGACAGGGACCCACGAGCAGTACTTC.

This clonotype was counted between two and nine times. J is TRBJ2-1 and V is TRBV20-1; D gene ambiguous. Germline V gene sequence: CDR1 DFQATT, CDR2 SNEGSKA (reference sequence). This CDR3 comprises 13 residues. Trimming left V 5 bases short and J 4 bases short, with 12 bases between. The CDR3 DNA is TGCAGTGCTCTACCGGGCCCATACAATGAGCAGTTCTTC. Residues: CSALPGPYNEQFF.

Ten or more counts support this clonotype. The rearrangement uses TRBV4-3 and TRBJ2-7, with D possibly matching TRBD1 (5 bases). Deletions cut 0 bases from V and 2 bases from J, with 8 bases between. Germline lookup yields CDR1 LGHNA and CDR2 YSLEER. The CDR3 length is 14 residues. Here the CDR3 reads CASSQDKGTYEQYF. DNA for the CDR3: TGCGCCAGCAGCCAAGATAAGGGGACCTACGAGCAGTACTTC.

This clonotype was found many times. V is TRBV4-2 and J is TRBJ2-3, with 8 bases that match TRBD2. The junction had 11 bases not matched to a gene; V was cut back by 3 bases and J by 6 bases. The CDR3 contains 16 residues. The germline CDR1 and CDR2 sequences are LGHNA and YNFKEQ. CDR3 in DNA: TGTGCCAGCAGCCAGAATCTAGCGGGCCCCCCGGATACGCAGTATTTT. Amino acid sequence: CASSQNLAGPPDTQYF.

This clonotype has at least ten counts. This sequence joins TRBV27 and TRBJ1-2, with TRBD1 as a possible D gene (6 bases). The V gene's germline CDR1 is MNHEY and CDR2 SMNVEV (reference sequence). This CDR3 region has 14 residues. V was shortened by 2 bases and J by 4 bases, with 11 bases between the two germline ends. The CDR3 loop is CASSLGGQTYGYTF. The CDR3 nucleotides read TGTGCCAGCAGTTTAGGTGGACAGACCTATGGCTACACCTTC.

This clonotype showed up many times. The chain employs TRBV20-1 and TRBJ1-5, with D perhaps TRBD1 (5 bases). Germline CDR1 reads DFQATT; CDR2 reads SNEGSKA (reference sequence). The CDR3 runs to 13 residues. The V gene lost 6 bases and the J gene lost 2 bases, with 11 bases spanning the gap. The CDR3 region is CSATDRGNQPQHF. The CDR3 coding sequence is TGCAGTGCGACTGACAGAGGCAATCAGCCCCAGCATTTT.

This clonotype was counted at least ten times. The rearrangement links TRBV12-3 or TRBV12-4 to TRBJ1-1, with TRBD1 matching 10 bases. This CDR3 spans 16 amino acids. Germline trimming cut 2 bases from V and 2 bases from J; bases unmatched to any gene: 5. In nucleotides, the CDR3 is TGTGCCAGCAGTTTATCGCTGACAGGGGGCAACACTGAAGCTTTCTTT. Amino acid sequence: CASSLSLTGGNTEAFF.

The rearrangement links TRBV4-3 to TRBJ2-2; the D is unclear. The CDR3 spans 15 residues. V was clipped by 1 base and J by 6 bases, with 12 bases between them. The V gene's germline CDR1 is LGHNA and CDR2 YSLEER. CDR3 in amino acids: CASSQVSGSPGELFF. CDR3 coding DNA: TGCGCCAGCAGCCAAGTTAGTGGGTCGCCCGGGGAGCTGTTTTTT.

This clonotype has just a few counts. The chain combines TRBV7-9 with TRBJ2-1, with TRBD2 matching 7 bases. The CDR3 extends over 14 amino acids. CDR1 and CDR2 (germline): SEHNR, FQNEAQ (reference sequence). Trimming cost V 8 bases and J 3 bases; bases outside gene matches: 7. The CDR3 bases are TGTGCCAGCGGCGGGGGACCTGGCTACAATGAGCAGTTCTTC. It yields the protein CASGGGPGYNEQFF. Variable domain in full (rest from reference TRBV7-9 and TRBJ2-1): DTGVSQNPRHKITKRGQNVTFRCDPISEHNRLYWYRQTLGQGPEFLTYFQNEAQLEKSRLLSDRFSAERPKGSFSTLEIQRTEQGDSAMYLCASGGGPGYNEQFFGPGTRLTVL.

This clonotype occurred a few times. The V gene is TRBV4-3, the J gene TRBJ1-3; D remains unclear. CDR1 and CDR2 (germline): LGHNA, YSLEER. Trimming shortened V by 0 bases and J by 4 bases, and 10 bases separated the two germline ends. The CDR3 spans 15 residues. The CDR3 loop reads CASSQDRAAGNTIYF. CDR3 DNA: TGCGCCAGCAGCCAAGATCGGGCCGCAGGAAACACCATATATTTT.

This CDR3 reads CASSLESAHSGNTIYF. The CDR3 DNA is TGTGCCAGCAGCTTAGAGTCGGCGCACTCTGGAAACACCATATATTTT. The chain recombines TRBV7-2 with TRBJ1-3; D gene ambiguous. The CDR3 is made up of 16 amino acids. Per germline, CDR1 SGHTA and CDR2 FQGNSA. With 1 base removed from V and 0 bases from J, the gap between germline ends came to 10 bases.

This clonotype has a count of ten or more. This chain uses TRBV6-2 or TRBV6-3 with TRBJ2-1; TRBD2 matches at 9 bases. V dropped 2 bases and J dropped 9; count of bases not matched to a gene: 8. CDR3 length: 15 residues. Germline V gives CDR1 MNHEY, CDR2 SVGEGT. The CDR3 bases are TGTGCCAGCAGTTACACCGCGGGGGGGCGCGGTGAGCAGTTCTTC. As protein: CASSYTAGGRGEQFF.

This clonotype has a count of ten or more. This chain joins TRBV30 and TRBJ1-1; TRBD1 might be the D (6 bases). The CDR3 has 13 residues. CDR1 and CDR2 (germline): GTSNPN, SVGIG (reference sequence). V was cut by 4 bases and J by 8 bases, with 17 bases left in between. The CDR3 nucleotides are TGTGCCTGGAATAAGCAGGGGCTCTCGGAAGCTTTCTTT. It codes for CAWNKQGLSEAFF.

The chain has TRBV19 and TRBJ2-7, with TRBD2 matching 12 bases. J gave up 0 bases and V 6 bases, and 6 bases lay outside the gene matches. The CDR3 is 16 amino acids. Germline CDR1 and CDR2: LNHDA and SQIVND (reference sequence). CDR3 residues: CASSRGLAGYSYEQYF. The CDR3 DNA sequence: TGTGCCAGTAGCCGCGGACTAGCGGGGTACTCCTACGAGCAGTACTTC.

This clonotype was seen ten or more times. V usage is TRBV12-3 or TRBV12-4 and J usage is TRBJ1-2; possibly TRBD1 for D (6 bases). V lost 6 bases and J 7 bases, leaving 21 bases between the germline ends. The CDR3 sequence is 15 residues long. The CDR3, as DNA: TGTGCCAGCAGCCATACCGCAACAGGGAACGGTGGCTACACCTTC. Translation gives CASSHTATGNGGYTF.